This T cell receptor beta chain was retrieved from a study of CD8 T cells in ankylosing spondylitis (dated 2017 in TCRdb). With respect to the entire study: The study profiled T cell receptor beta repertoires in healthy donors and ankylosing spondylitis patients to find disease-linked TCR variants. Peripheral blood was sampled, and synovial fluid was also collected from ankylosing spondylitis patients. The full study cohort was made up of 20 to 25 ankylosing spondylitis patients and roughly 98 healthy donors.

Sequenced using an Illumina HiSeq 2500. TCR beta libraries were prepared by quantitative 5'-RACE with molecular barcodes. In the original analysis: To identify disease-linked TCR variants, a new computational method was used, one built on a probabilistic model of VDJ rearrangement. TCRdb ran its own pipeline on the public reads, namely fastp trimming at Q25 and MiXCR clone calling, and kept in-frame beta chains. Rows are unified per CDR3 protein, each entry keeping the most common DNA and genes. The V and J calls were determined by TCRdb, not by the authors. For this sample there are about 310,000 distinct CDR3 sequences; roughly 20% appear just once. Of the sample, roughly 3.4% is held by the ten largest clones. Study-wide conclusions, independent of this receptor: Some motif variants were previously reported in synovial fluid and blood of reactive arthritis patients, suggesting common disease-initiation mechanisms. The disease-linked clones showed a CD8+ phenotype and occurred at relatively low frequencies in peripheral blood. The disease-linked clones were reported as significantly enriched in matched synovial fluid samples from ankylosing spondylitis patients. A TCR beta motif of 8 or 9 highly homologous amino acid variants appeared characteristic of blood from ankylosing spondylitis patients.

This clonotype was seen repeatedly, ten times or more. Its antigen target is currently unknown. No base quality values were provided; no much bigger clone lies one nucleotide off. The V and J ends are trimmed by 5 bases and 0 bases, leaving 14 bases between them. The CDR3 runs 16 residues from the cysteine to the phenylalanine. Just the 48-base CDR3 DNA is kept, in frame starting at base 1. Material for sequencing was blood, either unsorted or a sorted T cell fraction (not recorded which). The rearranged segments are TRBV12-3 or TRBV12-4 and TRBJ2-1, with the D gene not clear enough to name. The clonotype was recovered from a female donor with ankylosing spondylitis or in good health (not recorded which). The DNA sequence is TGTGCCAGCAGTATTGGGGTTCTGAGCTCCTACAATGAGCAGTTCTTC. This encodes CASSIGVLSSYNEQFF.